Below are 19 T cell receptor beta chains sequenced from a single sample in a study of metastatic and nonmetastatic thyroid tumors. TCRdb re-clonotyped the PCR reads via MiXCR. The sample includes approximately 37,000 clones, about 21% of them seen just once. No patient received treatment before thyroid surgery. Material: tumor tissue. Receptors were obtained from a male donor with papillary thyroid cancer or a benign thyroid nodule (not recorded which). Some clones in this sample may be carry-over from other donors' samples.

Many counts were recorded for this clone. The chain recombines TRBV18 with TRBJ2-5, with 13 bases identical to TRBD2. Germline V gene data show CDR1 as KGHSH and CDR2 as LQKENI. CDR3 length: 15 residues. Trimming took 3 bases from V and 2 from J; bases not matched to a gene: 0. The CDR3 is CASSPGLAGQETQYF. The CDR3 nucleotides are TGTGCCAGCTCACCGGGACTAGCGGGGCAAGAGACCCAGTACTTC. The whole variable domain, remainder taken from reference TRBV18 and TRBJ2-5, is NAGVMQNPRHLVRRRGQEARLRCSPMKGHSHVYWYRQLPEEGLKFMVYLQKENIIDESGMPKERFSAEFPKEGPSILRIQQVVRGDSAAYFCASSPGLAGQETQYFGPGTRLLVL.

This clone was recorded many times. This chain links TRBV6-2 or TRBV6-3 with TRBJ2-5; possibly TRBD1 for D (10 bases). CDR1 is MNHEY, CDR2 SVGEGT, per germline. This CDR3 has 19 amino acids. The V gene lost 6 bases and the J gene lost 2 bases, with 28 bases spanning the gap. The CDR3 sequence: CASSNRQGAASGKQETQYF. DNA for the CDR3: TGTGCCAGCAGCAATCGACAGGGGGCGGCTAGCGGGAAACAAGAGACCCAGTACTTC.

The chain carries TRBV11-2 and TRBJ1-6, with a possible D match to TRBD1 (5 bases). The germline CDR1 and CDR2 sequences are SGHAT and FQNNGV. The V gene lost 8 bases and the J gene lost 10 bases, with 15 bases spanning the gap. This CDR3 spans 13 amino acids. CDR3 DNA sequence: TGTGCCAGCTCCAGGGACTTAACCTCACCCCTCCACTTT. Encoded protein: CASSRDLTSPLHF. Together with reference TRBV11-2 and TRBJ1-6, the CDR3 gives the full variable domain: EAGVAQSPRYKIIEKRQSVAFWCNPISGHATLYWYQQILGQGPKLLIQFQNNGVVDDSQLPKDRFSAERLKGVDSTLKIQPAKLEDSAVYLCASSRDLTSPLHFGNGTRLTVT.

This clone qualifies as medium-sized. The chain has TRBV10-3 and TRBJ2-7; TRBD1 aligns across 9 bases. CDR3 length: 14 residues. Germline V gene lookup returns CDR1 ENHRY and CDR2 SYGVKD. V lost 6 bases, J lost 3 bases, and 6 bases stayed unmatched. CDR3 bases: TGTGCCATCAGATCACAGGGGGCTTTCTACGAGCAGTACTTC. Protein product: CAIRSQGAFYEQYF.

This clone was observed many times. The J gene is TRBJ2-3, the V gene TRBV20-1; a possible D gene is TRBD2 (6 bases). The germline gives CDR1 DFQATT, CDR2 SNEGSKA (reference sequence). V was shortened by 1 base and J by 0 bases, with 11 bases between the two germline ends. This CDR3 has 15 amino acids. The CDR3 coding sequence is TGCAGTGCTAGAGTTGGGACTGTTAGCACAGATACGCAGTATTTT. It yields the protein CSARVGTVSTDTQYF.

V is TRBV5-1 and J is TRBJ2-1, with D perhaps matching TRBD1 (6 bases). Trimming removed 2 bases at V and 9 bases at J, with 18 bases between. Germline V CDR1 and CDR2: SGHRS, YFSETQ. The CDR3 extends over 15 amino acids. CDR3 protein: CASSFSAGDIGEQFF. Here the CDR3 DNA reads TGCGCCAGCAGCTTTTCGGCAGGGGATATCGGTGAGCAGTTCTTC.

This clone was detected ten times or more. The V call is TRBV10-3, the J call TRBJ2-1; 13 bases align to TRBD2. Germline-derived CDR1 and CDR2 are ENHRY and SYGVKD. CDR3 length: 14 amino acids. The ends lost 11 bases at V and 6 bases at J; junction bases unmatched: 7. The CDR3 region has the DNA TGTGCCCATTCCGGGACTAGCGGGATCAATGAGCAGTTCTTC. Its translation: CAHSGTSGINEQFF.

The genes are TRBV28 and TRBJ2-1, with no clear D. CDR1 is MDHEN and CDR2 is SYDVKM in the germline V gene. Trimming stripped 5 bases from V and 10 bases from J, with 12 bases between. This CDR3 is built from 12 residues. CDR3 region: CASSQQPREQFF. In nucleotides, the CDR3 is TGTGCCAGCAGTCAACAGCCAAGAGAGCAGTTCTTC.

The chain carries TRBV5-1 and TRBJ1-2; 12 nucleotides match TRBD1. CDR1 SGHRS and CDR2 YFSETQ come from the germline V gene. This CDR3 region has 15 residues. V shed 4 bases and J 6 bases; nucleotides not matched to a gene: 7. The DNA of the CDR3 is TGCGCCAGCAGCCCCCGGGACAGGGGGCCAGATGGCTACACCTTC. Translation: CASSPRDRGPDGYTF.

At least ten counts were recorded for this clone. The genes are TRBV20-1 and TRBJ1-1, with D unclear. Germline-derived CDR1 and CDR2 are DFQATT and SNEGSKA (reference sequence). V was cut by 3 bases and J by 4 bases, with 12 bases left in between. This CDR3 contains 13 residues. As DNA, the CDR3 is TGCAGTGCTAGCAAGGGAATAGGCACTGAAGCTTTCTTT. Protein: CSASKGIGTEAFF.

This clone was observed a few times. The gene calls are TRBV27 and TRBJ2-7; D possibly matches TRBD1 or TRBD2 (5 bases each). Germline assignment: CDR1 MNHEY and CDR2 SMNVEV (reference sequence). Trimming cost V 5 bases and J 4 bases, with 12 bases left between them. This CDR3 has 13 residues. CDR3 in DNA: TGTGCCAGCAGTCCCGGGACCATTTACGAGCAGTACTTC. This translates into CASSPGTIYEQYF.

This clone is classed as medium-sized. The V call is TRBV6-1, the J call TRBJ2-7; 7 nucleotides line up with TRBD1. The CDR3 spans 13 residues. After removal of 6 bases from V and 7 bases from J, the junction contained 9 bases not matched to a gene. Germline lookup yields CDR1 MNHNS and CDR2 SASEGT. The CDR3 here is CASSPGQLGEQYF. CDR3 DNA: TGTGCCAGCAGCCCGGGACAGCTGGGAGAGCAGTACTTC.

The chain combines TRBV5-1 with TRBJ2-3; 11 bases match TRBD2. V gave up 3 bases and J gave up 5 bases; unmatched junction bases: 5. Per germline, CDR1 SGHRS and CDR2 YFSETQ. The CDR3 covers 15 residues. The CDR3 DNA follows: TGCGCCAGCAGCTCGGGGACTAGCGGATTAGATACGCAGTATTTT. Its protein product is CASSSGTSGLDTQYF.

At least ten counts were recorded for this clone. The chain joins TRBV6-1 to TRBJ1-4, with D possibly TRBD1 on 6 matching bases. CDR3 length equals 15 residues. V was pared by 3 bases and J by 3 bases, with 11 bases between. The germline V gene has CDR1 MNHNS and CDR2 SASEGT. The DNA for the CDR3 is TGTGCCAGCAGTGATACAGGGAGAGCTAATGAAAAACTGTTTTTT. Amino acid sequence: CASSDTGRANEKLFF.

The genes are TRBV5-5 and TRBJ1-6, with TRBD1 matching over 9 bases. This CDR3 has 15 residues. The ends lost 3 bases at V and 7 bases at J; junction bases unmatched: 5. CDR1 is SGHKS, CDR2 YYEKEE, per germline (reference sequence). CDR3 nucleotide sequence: TGTGCCAGCAGCTATCGGACAGGGGAAAATTCACCCCTCCACTTT. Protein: CASSYRTGENSPLHF.

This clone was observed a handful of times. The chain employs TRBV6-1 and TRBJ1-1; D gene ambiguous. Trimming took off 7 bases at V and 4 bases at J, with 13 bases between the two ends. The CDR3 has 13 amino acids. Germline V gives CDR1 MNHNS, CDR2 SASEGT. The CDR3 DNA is TGTGCCAGCACCGTGGGTCCAGCCACTGAAGCTTTCTTT. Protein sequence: CASTVGPATEAFF.

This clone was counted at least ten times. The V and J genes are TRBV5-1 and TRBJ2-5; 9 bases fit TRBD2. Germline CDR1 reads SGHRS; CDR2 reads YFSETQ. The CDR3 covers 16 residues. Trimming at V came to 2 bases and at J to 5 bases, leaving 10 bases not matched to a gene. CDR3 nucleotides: TGCGCCAGCAGCTTTTTAGCGGGAGTAGTGGGGGAGACCCAGTACTTC. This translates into CASSFLAGVVGETQYF.

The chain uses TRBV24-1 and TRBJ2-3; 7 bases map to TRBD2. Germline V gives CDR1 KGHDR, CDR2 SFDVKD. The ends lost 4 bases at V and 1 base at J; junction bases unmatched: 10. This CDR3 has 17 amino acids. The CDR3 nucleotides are TGTGCCACCAGTGACCCGCCAGTTACTAGCGGCACAGATACGCAGTATTTT. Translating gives CATSDPPVTSGTDTQYF.

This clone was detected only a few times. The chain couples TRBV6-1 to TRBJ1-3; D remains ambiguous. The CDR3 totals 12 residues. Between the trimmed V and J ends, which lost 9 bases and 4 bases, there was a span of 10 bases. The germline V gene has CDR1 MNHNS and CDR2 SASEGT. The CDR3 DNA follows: TGTGCCAGTATTAGCCACGGAAACACCATATATTTT. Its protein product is CASISHGNTIYF.